One TCR beta chain is described in this entry. Its cognate antigen is unknown. This entry is derived from a study of T cell responses to AZD1222 COVID-19 vaccine. Study-level results: With two AZD1222 doses given, Spike-specific TCR breadth and depth both rose. Repertoires were collected only later (after the peak T cell response had occurred).

Analysis merged second doses at about 4 or about 12 weeks. Sequenced by immunoSEQ multiplex PCR; TCRdb stores in-frame clones only, minus some. The sample consists of 100,000 to 120,000 clones, around nine tenths of them appearing once. This CDR3 comprises 14 residues. The V call is TRBV21-1, the J call TRBJ2-1; the table's D call TRBD1 went unverified against the DNA. TRBV21-1 is listed as a pseudogene. The receptor was isolated from an adult who received the AZD1222 COVID-19 vaccine. The sequencing used peripheral blood, collected 28 days after the second AZD1222 dose. DNA for the CDR3: TGTGCCAGAACCCGGGACAGGAGCCACAATGAGCAGTTCTTC. It encodes CARTRDRSHNEQFF.